This T cell receptor (beta chain) was identified during a study of shared clonotypes between healthy human individuals. At the level of the study: Plates per donor: three CD4 naive, three CD4 memory, two CD8 naive, one CD8 memory. Study-wide results and caveats: The study found lower generation probabilities in non-shared clonotypes than in those shared by all four donors. Among several donors, approximately 5.4% of naive CD4 clonotypes were found in common.

The protocol was immunoSEQ multiplex PCR, while the TCRdb copy is restricted to in-frame clones and leaves out a portion. The table lists over a million clones, 95% to 99% of them singletons. This CDR3 has 15 residues. V lost 4 bases to trimming and J lost 3 bases; unmatched junction nucleotides: 3. The V gene's germline CDR1 is MNHEY and CDR2 SVGAGI. As regards this clone: The antigen is unknown.

The sequence was obtained from a man in his thirties or forties in good health. This chain links TRBV6-5 with TRBJ1-5; 10 bases match TRBD1. The specimen sequenced was naive CD4+ T cells sorted from blood. Subset noted: CD45RA+ positively selected. CDR3 loop: CASSWTGGDNQPQHF. CDR3 DNA: TGTGCCAGCAGTTGGACAGGGGGAGACAATCAGCCCCAGCATTTT.